Shown below are 7 T cell receptor beta chains from a single sample sequenced in a study of blood T cell repertoires in COVID-19. TCRdb keeps only in-frame clones here, not all; method: immunoSEQ multiplex PCR. In the table there are 150,000 to 200,000 clones, around 80% of which are singletons. The sequencing sample was made of peripheral blood. These receptors were taken from a woman over 75 with acute or convalescent COVID-19.

Written as DNA, the CDR3 is TGTGCCAGCAGCCAAGATAGGTCGGGAGTCCCCTACAATGAGCAGTTCTTC. Translated, it gives CASSQDRSGVPYNEQFF. This sequence joins TRBV3-1 (or the pseudogene TRBV3-2) and TRBJ2-1, with D possibly being TRBD2 (6 bases). Trimming shortened V by 0 bases and J by 2 bases, and 14 bases separated the two germline ends. Germline V CDR1 and CDR2: LGHDT, YNNKEL (reference sequence). This CDR3 region has 17 residues.

V is TRBV18 and J is TRBJ1-4; D remains ambiguous. The ends were cut back, 8 bases at V and 6 bases at J, with 13 bases in the middle. The CDR3 consists of 13 residues. The germline CDR1 and CDR2 sequences are KGHSH and LQKENI. CDR3 in DNA: TGTGCCAGCGCCGGGTCCCGGGATGAAAAACTGTTTTTT. Protein sequence: CASAGSRDEKLFF.

The rearrangement uses TRBV11-2 and TRBJ1-2; 7 bases line up with TRBD1. CDR1 and CDR2 from the germline V gene are SGHAT and FQNNGV. The CDR3 is 15 residues long. V lost 5 bases, J lost 1 base, and 7 bases stayed unmatched. The CDR3 DNA reads TGTGCCAGCAGCCGACAGGGTGGGAGTAACTATGGCTACACCTTC. This translates into CASSRQGGSNYGYTF.

CDR3 sequence reads: CAGRTQTPYEQYF. CDR3 in DNA: TGTGCCGGCCGGACTCAAACACCCTACGAGCAGTACTTC. V is TRBV2 and J is TRBJ2-7; TRBD2 is a possible D gene (5 bases). CDR1 is SNHLY, CDR2 FYNNEI, per germline. The CDR3 is 13 residues long. Between the trimmed V and J ends, which lost 11 bases and 2 bases, there was a span of 16 bases.

The J gene is TRBJ1-3, the V gene TRBV18; the D is unclear. This CDR3 has 17 residues. Between the trimmed V and J ends, which lost 3 bases and 0 bases, there was a span of 15 bases. CDR1 is KGHSH, CDR2 LQKENI, per germline. CDR3 sequence: CASSPSRPGFSGNTIYF. The DNA for the CDR3 is TGTGCCAGCTCACCTTCCCGGCCAGGTTTCTCTGGAAACACCATATATTTT.

This clone was counted many times. This sequence joins TRBV7-9 and TRBJ2-7; 10 bases fit TRBD2. Trimming removed 10 bases from V and 5 bases from J; junction bases left unmatched: 14. This CDR3 is 15 amino acids long. Germline V gene data show CDR1 as SEHNR and CDR2 as FQNEAQ (reference sequence). The CDR3 reads CATQGSGTSAHEQYF. CDR3 DNA: TGTGCCACCCAAGGGTCGGGGACTAGCGCCCACGAGCAGTACTTC.

The genes are TRBV30 and TRBJ1-6; 8 bases map to TRBD1. CDR1 is GTSNPN and CDR2 is SVGIG in the germline V gene (reference sequence). V trimming: 3 bases; J trimming: 7 bases; junction bases outside the gene matches: 11. CDR3 size: 16 residues. The CDR3 region is CAWSKSGQGRNSPLHF. The CDR3 bases are TGTGCCTGGAGCAAAAGCGGACAGGGTAGAAATTCACCCCTCCACTTT.